The 14 T cell receptor beta chains below were found in one sample sequenced in a study of shared clonotypes between healthy human individuals. Measured with immunoSEQ multiplex PCR; TCRdb has only the in-frame clones, and not every one. The data show roughly 2,000,000 clones, about 95% seen once. It was CD45RO-negative cells, positively selected for CCR7, that made up naive CD8 cells, with terminally differentiated effector memory CD45RA+ cells excluded. The sample comprised naive CD8+ T cells sorted from blood. These receptors were collected from a man in his late teens or twenties in good health.

The chain has TRBV18 and TRBJ2-3; D gene unclear. CDR3 size: 17 residues. The V end lost 1 base, the J end lost 0 bases, and 14 bases lay between the germline ends. Germline assignment: CDR1 KGHSH and CDR2 LQKENI. CDR3 nucleotides: TGTGCCAGCTCACCACTGGTGGCGGATGCTAGCACAGATACGCAGTATTTT. This encodes CASSPLVADASTDTQYF.

The V gene is TRBV6-1, the J gene TRBJ2-7; D ambiguous. V lost 4 bases to trimming and J lost 0 bases, with 16 bases between them. This CDR3 is 16 amino acids long. Germline V gives CDR1 MNHNS, CDR2 SASEGT. The CDR3 sequence: CASSVSRLDFSYEQYF. In DNA, the CDR3 is TGTGCCAGCAGTGTTTCTCGGTTAGACTTCTCCTACGAGCAGTACTTC.

V usage is TRBV4-3 and J usage is TRBJ2-5, with D unresolved. Germline-derived CDR1 and CDR2 are LGHNA and YSLEER. The V end lost 0 bases, the J end lost 0 bases, and 14 bases lay between the germline ends. This CDR3 has 17 amino acids. Here the CDR3 reads CASSQDIGLGYQETQYF. The CDR3 DNA follows: TGCGCCAGCAGCCAAGATATCGGCTTGGGGTACCAAGAGACCCAGTACTTC.

The chain couples TRBV25-1 to TRBJ2-5; D is possibly TRBD1 (6 bases). Germline CDR1 and CDR2: MGHDK and SYGVNS. The CDR3 spans 16 residues. The germline V and J ends were trimmed by 2 bases and 1 base, with 14 bases remaining between them. The CDR3 DNA reads TGTGCCAGCAGTGAAGGGTGGACAGATGTCCAAGAGACCCAGTACTTC. It codes for CASSEGWTDVQETQYF.

The genes are TRBV28 and TRBJ2-7, with 7 bases identical to TRBD1. The junction had 12 bases not matched to a gene; V was cut back by 11 bases and J by 2 bases. Looked up from germline, CDR1 is MDHEN and CDR2 is SYDVKM. The CDR3 length is 14 residues. The CDR3 nucleotides are TGTGCCGTCTCCCCGGGACAGTCAACCTACGAGCAGTACTTC. It is translated as CAVSPGQSTYEQYF.

V usage is TRBV4-3 and J usage is TRBJ2-7; D assignment may be TRBD1 or TRBD2 (5 bases each). Germline V CDR1 and CDR2: LGHNA, YSLEER. V was pared by 0 bases and J by 4 bases, with 19 bases between. The CDR3 totals 17 residues. This CDR3 reads CASSQEWDGASSYEQYF. The CDR3 DNA reads as TGCGCCAGCAGCCAAGAATGGGACGGGGCTTCCTCGTACGAGCAGTACTTC.

The chain couples TRBV19 to TRBJ1-2; D not resolved. V lost 2 bases and J 3 bases, leaving 19 bases between the germline ends. Germline values: CDR1 LNHDA, CDR2 SQIVND (reference sequence). The CDR3 is made up of 17 amino acids. This CDR3 is CASSIWYRTTVDYGYTF. The CDR3, as DNA: TGTGCCAGTAGTATATGGTACCGAACAACCGTAGACTATGGCTACACCTTC.

In its sample, this clone was seen once. The chain uses TRBV27 and TRBJ2-7; D is ambiguous. The CDR3 is 16 amino acids. With 4 bases removed from V and 2 bases from J, the gap between germline ends came to 18 bases. Per germline, CDR1 MNHEY and CDR2 SMNVEV (reference sequence). The CDR3 DNA reads as TGTGCCAGCAGTTCCCTTTTGGGCAGGCTAGCCTACGAGCAGTACTTC. Translating gives CASSSLLGRLAYEQYF.

This clone was seen a few times. The chain joins TRBV6-1 to TRBJ2-2, with 7 bases that match TRBD1. CDR3 length: 14 amino acids. Germline CDR1 and CDR2: MNHNS and SASEGT. V lost 4 bases to trimming and J lost 4 bases; unmatched junction nucleotides: 3. For the CDR3, the DNA is TGTGCCAGCAGTGCGGGACAGTTCACCGGGGAGCTGTTTTTT. Its protein is CASSAGQFTGELFF.

The chain has TRBV6-5 and TRBJ1-2, with D possibly TRBD1 on 5 matching bases. This CDR3 spans 15 amino acids. Germline values: CDR1 MNHEY, CDR2 SVGAGI. V lost 0 bases and J lost 4, with 12 bases in between. The CDR3 region is CASSYSEGISYGYTF. The DNA for the CDR3 is TGTGCCAGCAGTTACTCTGAGGGGATCAGCTATGGCTACACCTTC.

The chain links TRBV5-4 to TRBJ2-3; D is unresolved. This CDR3 spans 15 amino acids. From germline, CDR1 is SGHNT and CDR2 YYREEE (reference sequence). With 5 bases removed from V and 4 bases from J, the gap between germline ends came to 17 bases. The DNA of the CDR3 is TGTGCCAGCAGTCCGGGCCCAGGAGACGCAGATACGCAGTATTTT. Protein product: CASSPGPGDADTQYF.

This clone is a singleton in its sample. The V gene is TRBV27, the J gene TRBJ2-2; D call uncertain. V was pared by 3 bases and J by 7 bases, with 9 bases between. The V gene's germline CDR1 is MNHEY and CDR2 SMNVEV (reference sequence). CDR3 length: 13 amino acids. CDR3 bases: TGTGCCAGCAGTTTTCTTGAGGACGGGGAGCTGTTTTTT. Translation: CASSFLEDGELFF.

The rearrangement uses TRBV2 and TRBJ2-2, with 16 bases fitting TRBD2. V shed 5 bases and J 4 bases; nucleotides not matched to a gene: 10. In germline, CDR1 is SNHLY, CDR2 FYNNEI. The CDR3 spans 19 residues. CDR3 nucleotides: TGTGCCAGCAGTCCGGGACTAGCGGGAGGGCCGGAGTTCACCGGGGAGCTGTTTTTT. This translates into CASSPGLAGGPEFTGELFF.

This clone came up once. CDR3 amino acids: CASSQERSLAGVGTGELFF. The CDR3 DNA reads as TGCGCCAGCAGCCAAGAGAGGTCCCTCGCGGGAGTTGGCACCGGGGAGCTGTTTTTT. The chain combines TRBV4-3 with TRBJ2-2; TRBD2 aligns across 7 bases. V shed 0 bases, J shed 4 bases, and the junction held 14 bases outside the gene matches. Germline V lookup: CDR1 LGHNA, CDR2 YSLEER. This CDR3 has 19 residues.